Listed here are 2 T cell receptor beta chains from one sample, sequenced in a study of blood T cell repertoires in COVID-19. The data were produced by immunoSEQ multiplex PCR, yet TCRdb's version contains in-frame clones alone and is incomplete. The sample holds some 350,000 clones, around 82% seen once. Sequencing used peripheral blood. The receptors were gathered from a man younger than 40 with active or convalescent COVID-19.

The sample holds one count of this clone. The chain employs TRBV9 and TRBJ2-3, with 14 bases lining up with TRBD2. V shed 4 bases and J 5 bases; nucleotides not matched to a gene: 9. CDR3 length: 17 residues. Germline CDR1 reads SGDLS; CDR2 reads YYNGEE. DNA for the CDR3: TGTGCCAGCAGCCTCCGACTAGCGGGGGGGCTGAGAGATACGCAGTATTTT. Translation gives CASSLRLAGGLRDTQYF.

CDR3 sequence (DNA): TGTGCCAGCTCCCCTCCCGGACTAGCGGGAGGACGGGGAGATACGCAGTATTTT. This sequence encodes CASSPPGLAGGRGDTQYF. The chain couples TRBV28 to TRBJ2-3, with 14 bases fitting TRBD2. Germline-derived CDR1 and CDR2 are MDHEN and SYDVKM. With V trimmed by 8 bases and J by 5 bases, 15 bases remained unmatched. This CDR3 region has 18 residues.